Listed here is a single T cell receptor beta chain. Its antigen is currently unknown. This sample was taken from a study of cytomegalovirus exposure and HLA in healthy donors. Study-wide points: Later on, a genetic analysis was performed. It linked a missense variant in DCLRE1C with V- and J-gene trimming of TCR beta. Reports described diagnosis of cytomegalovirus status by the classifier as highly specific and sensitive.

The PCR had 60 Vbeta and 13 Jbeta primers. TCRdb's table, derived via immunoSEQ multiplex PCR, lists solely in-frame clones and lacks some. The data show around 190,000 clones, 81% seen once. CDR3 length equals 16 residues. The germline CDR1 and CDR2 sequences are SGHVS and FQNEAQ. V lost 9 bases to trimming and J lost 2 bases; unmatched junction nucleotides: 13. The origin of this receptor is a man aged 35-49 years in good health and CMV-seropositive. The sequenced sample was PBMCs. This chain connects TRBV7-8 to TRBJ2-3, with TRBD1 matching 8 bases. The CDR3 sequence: CASFLRGQGFTDTQYF. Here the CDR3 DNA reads TGTGCCAGTTTTCTCCGAGGACAGGGTTTCACAGATACGCAGTATTTT.